The rows below give T cell receptor beta chains drawn from one sample of a study of cytomegalovirus exposure and HLA in healthy donors. TCRdb's table, derived via immunoSEQ multiplex PCR, lists solely in-frame clones and lacks some. Of around 190,000 clones listed, 70% to 85% were seen once; the top ten hold approximately 3.6%. The sequenced sample was PBMCs. These receptors were obtained from a middle-aged man in good health and CMV-seropositive. CDR3s include the opening cysteine and the closing phenylalanine or tryptophan. D genes are given only for firm matches. A clone size is listed for some rows: how often the clone was seen (once, few, many), or a class if it is expanded.

CASSPLGGTLPETQYF | TGCGCCAGCAGCCCTCTCGGAGGGACTCTCCCCGAGACCCAGTACTTC | many | TRBV4-1 | - | TRBJ2-5
CASSLAASGHSYNEQFF | TGTGCCAGCAGCTTGGCGGCTAGCGGACATTCCTACAATGAGCAGTTCTTC | - | TRBV5-5 | TRBD2 | TRBJ2-1
CASSQAPSSGRNEQFF | TGCGCCAGCAGCCAAGCCCCCTCTAGCGGGAGAAATGAGCAGTTCTTC | - | TRBV4-1 | TRBD2 | TRBJ2-1
CSVGWREGEQYF | TGCAGCGTTGGGTGGCGGGAGGGCGAGCAGTACTTC | - | TRBV29-1 | TRBD2 | TRBJ2-7
CASSVDRDEQYF | TGTGCCAGCAGCGTGGACAGGGATGAGCAGTACTTC | few | TRBV6-1 | TRBD1 | TRBJ2-7
CASLSGTVYGYTF | TGTGCCAGCCTGTCCGGGACTGTCTATGGCTACACCTTC | few | TRBV2 | - | TRBJ1-2
CSARDPNEQFF | TGCAGTGCTAGAGACCCGAATGAGCAGTTCTTC | - | TRBV20-1 | - | TRBJ2-1
CASSHLRLAGVLYNEQFF | TGTGCCAGTAGTCACCTCCGACTAGCGGGGGTACTCTACAATGAGCAGTTCTTC | - | TRBV19 | TRBD2 | TRBJ2-1
CASSVPLQGRFYGYTF | TGTGCCAGCAGCGTACCCCTACAGGGGCGGTTCTATGGCTACACCTTC | - | TRBV9 | TRBD1 | TRBJ1-2
CASSSPGHDQGEQFF | TGTGCCAGCAGTTCCCCGGGACACGATCAGGGGGAGCAGTTCTTC | - | TRBV28 | - | TRBJ2-1
CASSIEQTTEKLFF | TGTGCCAGTAGTATAGAACAGACCACCGAAAAACTGTTTTTT | - | TRBV19 | - | TRBJ1-4
CASRSGTTYEQYF | TGTGCCAGCAGGTCAGGGACTACTTACGAGCAGTACTTC | - | TRBV6-6 | TRBD2 | TRBJ2-7
CASSSGLAESDTQYF | TGTGCCAGCAGCTCGGGACTAGCTGAGTCAGATACGCAGTATTTT | - | TRBV7-3 | TRBD2 | TRBJ2-3
CASSSEETQYF | TGTGCCAGCAGTTCGGAGGAGACCCAGTACTTC | - | TRBV6-6 | - | TRBJ2-5
CASSLGQGVYEQYF | TGTGCCAGTAGCCTGGGACAGGGGGTGTACGAGCAGTACTTC | - | TRBV19 | TRBD1 | TRBJ2-7
CASAREGISYEQYF | TGTGCCAGCGCTAGAGAGGGTATCTCCTACGAGCAGTACTTC | - | TRBV6-5 | - | TRBJ2-7
CASSASLNTEAFF | TGTGCCAGCAGTGCTAGTTTGAACACTGAAGCTTTCTTT | - | TRBV6-1 | - | TRBJ1-1
CASSPGQGPSYGYTF | TGTGCCAGCAGCCCCGGACAGGGACCCAGCTATGGCTACACCTTC | - | TRBV7-2 | TRBD1 | TRBJ1-2
CASSPDFSGANVLTF | TGTGCCAGCAGCCCGGACTTCTCTGGGGCCAACGTCCTGACTTTC | - | TRBV5-5 | - | TRBJ2-6
CASGRAGIDYNEQFF | TGCGCCAGTGGGCGAGCGGGGATCGACTACAATGAGCAGTTCTTC | - | TRBV10-2 | TRBD2 | TRBJ2-1
CASSEREYLLAKNIQYF | TGTGCCAGCAGTGAGAGAGAGTACCTTCTAGCCAAAAACATTCAGTACTTC | - | TRBV6-1 | - | TRBJ2-4
CASSRTRDTQTRDTQYF | TGTGCCAGCAGCCGGACCCGGGATACTCAGACACGAGATACGCAGTATTTT | - | TRBV4-2 | - | TRBJ2-3
CASSERGTGAVSYEQYF | TGTGCCAGCAGTGAACGGGGGACAGGGGCCGTCTCCTACGAGCAGTACTTC | once | TRBV6-1 | TRBD1 | TRBJ2-7
CASSLAIGQGIPYEQYF | TGTGCCAGCAGCTTAGCGATAGGACAGGGTATACCGTACGAGCAGTACTTC | - | TRBV7-8 | TRBD1 | TRBJ2-7